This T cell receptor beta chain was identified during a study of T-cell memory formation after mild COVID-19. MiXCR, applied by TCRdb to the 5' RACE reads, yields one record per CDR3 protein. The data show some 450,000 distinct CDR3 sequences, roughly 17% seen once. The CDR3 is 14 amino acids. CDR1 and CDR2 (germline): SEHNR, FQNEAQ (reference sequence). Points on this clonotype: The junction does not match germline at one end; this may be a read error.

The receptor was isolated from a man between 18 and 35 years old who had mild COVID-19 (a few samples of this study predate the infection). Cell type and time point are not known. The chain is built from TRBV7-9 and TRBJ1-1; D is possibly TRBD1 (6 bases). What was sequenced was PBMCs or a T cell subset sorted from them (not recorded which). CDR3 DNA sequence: TGTTCCAGCAGCCCAGGGGCAGCTAACACTGAAGCTTTCTTT. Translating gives CSSSPGAANTEAFF.